A selection of T cell receptor beta chains follows, all from one sample in a study of T cell repertoires in cytomegalovirus infection. MiXCR, run by TCRdb on the reads, gives a single entry per CDR3 protein. The data hold fewer than 700,000 distinct CDR3 sequences, with approximately 25% observed a single time. The source material was CD8+ T cells from PBMCs. These receptor sequences come from a human donor in good health (CMV status not recorded). Some clones in this sample may be carry-over from other donors' samples. CDR3s leave out the opening cysteine and the closing phenylalanine or tryptophan. The D gene is left open where the match is weak.

CDR3,J,D,V
ASSRRESSTDTQY,TRBJ2-3,.,TRBV7-2
ASTEMSSYNSPLH,TRBJ1-6,.,TRBV12-3/TRBV12-4
ASRPVRSYEQY,TRBJ2-7,.,TRBV28
ASSGGGQISETQY,TRBJ2-5,.,TRBV12-3/TRBV12-4
STGQPQH,TRBJ1-5,.,TRBV27
ASSLGGPGGADTQY,TRBJ2-3,.,TRBV7-2
ASSPLRPESSGNTIY,TRBJ1-3,.,TRBV9
ASSLGRVSKETQY,TRBJ2-5,.,TRBV7-2
ASSPIVGSGRGETQY,TRBJ2-5,TRBD2,TRBV7-8
ASSPGLASGFTDTQY,TRBJ2-3,TRBD2,TRBV28
ASSLNRSSYNEQF,TRBJ2-1,.,TRBV11-1
ASSFGPGQGDTGELF,TRBJ2-2,TRBD1,TRBV28
SVTRQGSSFMNTEAF,TRBJ1-1,TRBD1,TRBV29-1
ASSQLAGQETQY,TRBJ2-5,TRBD2,TRBV23-1
ATLSTDAPEAF,TRBJ1-1,.,TRBV19
ASSPGPERPDTQY,TRBJ2-3,.,TRBV5-1
ASSGGEVEAF,TRBJ1-1,.,TRBV7-8
SVEEAGELF,TRBJ2-2,.,TRBV29-1
ASSYPTDLLKDGYT,TRBJ1-2,.,TRBV6-2/TRBV6-3
ASSLAGGFNEQF,TRBJ2-1,.,TRBV7-2
ASSLSYGRDTQY,TRBJ2-3,TRBD2,TRBV28
ASSFGPIEQF,TRBJ2-1,.,TRBV6-2/TRBV6-3
ATSGTGVYSNQPQH,TRBJ1-5,TRBD1,TRBV28
ASSRNTGVANGYT,TRBJ1-2,.,TRBV5-8
ASTLSGANVLT,TRBJ2-6,.,TRBV7-2
ASSYSAAAKSVSNEQF,TRBJ2-1,.,TRBV6-5
AIRVGTSENEQF,TRBJ2-1,TRBD2,TRBV10-3
ASSSPGEETQY,TRBJ2-5,.,TRBV27
ASSLGSYKPNYGYT,TRBJ1-2,.,TRBV7-6
ASSLPRQGYEQY,TRBJ2-7,TRBD1,TRBV7-9
ASRPPTGTYGYT,TRBJ1-2,.,TRBV25-1
SVTGLAGRLSSYNEQF,TRBJ2-1,TRBD2,TRBV29-1
ASSLTYNSPLH,TRBJ1-6,.,TRBV4-1
SARGSYNEQF,TRBJ2-1,.,TRBV20-1
ASRSSGRPGEQF,TRBJ2-1,.,TRBV12-3/TRBV12-4
ASSLGQGLKTQY,TRBJ2-5,.,TRBV7-2
ASSRSGESYNEQF,TRBJ2-1,TRBD2,TRBV5-4
ASSTRTFSGNTIY,TRBJ1-3,.,TRBV6-5
ASSQDGYGTSGDNEQF,TRBJ2-1,TRBD2,TRBV4-1
ASSSLTSSSTDTQY,TRBJ2-3,.,TRBV7-9
ASFSDREQETQY,TRBJ2-5,TRBD1,TRBV28
ASSRRQPQH,TRBJ1-5,.,TRBV7-3
ASSGTLAGGGNEQF,TRBJ2-1,TRBD2,TRBV5-1
ASSSWTGRKTEAF,TRBJ1-1,TRBD1,TRBV6-6
SVEETGQWETQY,TRBJ2-5,.,TRBV29-1
ASSQEGAGLNEKLF,TRBJ1-4,.,TRBV4-2
SAMKRTGGYEQY,TRBJ2-7,TRBD1,TRBV20-1
ASNFRDNTEAF,TRBJ1-1,.,TRBV7-4
ASSDDTQETQY,TRBJ2-5,.,TRBV28
ASLKRDSRYEQY,TRBJ2-7,TRBD1,TRBV6-1
ASSLGRGQVETQY,TRBJ2-5,TRBD1,TRBV7-6
ASSFPRQDSTDTQY,TRBJ2-3,.,TRBV28
SARDLYREANVLT,TRBJ2-6,.,TRBV20-1
ANSPWDREGSKMGEQY,TRBJ2-7,TRBD1,TRBV18
ASSYRGSGYGYT,TRBJ1-2,.,TRBV6-2/TRBV6-3